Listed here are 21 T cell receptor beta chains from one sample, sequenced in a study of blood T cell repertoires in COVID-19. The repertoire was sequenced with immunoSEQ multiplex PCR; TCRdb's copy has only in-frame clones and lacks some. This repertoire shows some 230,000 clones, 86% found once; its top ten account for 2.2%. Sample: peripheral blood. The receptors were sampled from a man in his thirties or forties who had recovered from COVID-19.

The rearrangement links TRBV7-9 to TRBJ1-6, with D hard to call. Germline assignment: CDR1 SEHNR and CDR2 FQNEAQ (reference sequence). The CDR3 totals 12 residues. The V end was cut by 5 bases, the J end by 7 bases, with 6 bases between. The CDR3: CASSVENSPLHF. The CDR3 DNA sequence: TGTGCCAGCAGCGTCGAGAATTCACCCCTCCACTTT.

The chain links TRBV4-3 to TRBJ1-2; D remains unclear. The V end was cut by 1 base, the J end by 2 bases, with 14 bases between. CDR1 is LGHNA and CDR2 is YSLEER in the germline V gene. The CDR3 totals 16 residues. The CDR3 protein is CASSQGRVTGNYGYTF. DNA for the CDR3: TGCGCCAGCAGCCAAGGTCGCGTGACTGGCAACTATGGCTACACCTTC.

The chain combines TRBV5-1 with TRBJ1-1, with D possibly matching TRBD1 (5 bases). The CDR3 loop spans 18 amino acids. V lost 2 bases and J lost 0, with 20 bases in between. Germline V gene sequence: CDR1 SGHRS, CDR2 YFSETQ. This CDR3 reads CASSFETPRAIMNTEAFF. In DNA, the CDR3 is TGCGCCAGCAGCTTTGAAACTCCCAGGGCCATAATGAACACTGAAGCTTTCTTT.

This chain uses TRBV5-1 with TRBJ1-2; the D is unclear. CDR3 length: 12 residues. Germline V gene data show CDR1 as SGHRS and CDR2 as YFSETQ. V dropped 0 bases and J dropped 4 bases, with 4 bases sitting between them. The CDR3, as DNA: TGCGCCAGCAGCTTGGACGGCTATGGCTACACCTTC. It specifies CASSLDGYGYTF.

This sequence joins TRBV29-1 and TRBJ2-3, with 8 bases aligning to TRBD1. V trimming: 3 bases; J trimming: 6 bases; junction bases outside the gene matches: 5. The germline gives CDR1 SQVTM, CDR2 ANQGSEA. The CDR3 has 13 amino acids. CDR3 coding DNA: TGCAGCGTTGAGGACAGGGCTTTGGATACGCAGTATTTT. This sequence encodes CSVEDRALDTQYF.

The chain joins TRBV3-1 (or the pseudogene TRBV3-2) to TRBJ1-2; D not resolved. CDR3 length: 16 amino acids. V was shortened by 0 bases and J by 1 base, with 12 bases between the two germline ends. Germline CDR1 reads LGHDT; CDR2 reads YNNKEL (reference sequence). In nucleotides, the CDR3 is TGTGCCAGCAGCCAAGATCTGGGCCCTTTTAACTATGGCTACACCTTC. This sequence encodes CASSQDLGPFNYGYTF.

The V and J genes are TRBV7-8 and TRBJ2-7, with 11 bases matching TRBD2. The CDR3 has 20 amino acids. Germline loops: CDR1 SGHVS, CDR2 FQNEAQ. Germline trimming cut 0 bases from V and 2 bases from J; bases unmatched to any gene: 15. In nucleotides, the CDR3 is TGTGCCAGCAGCTTAGCTGCGCCTAGCGGGGGGCCCTCCCCTACCTACGAGCAGTACTTC. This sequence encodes CASSLAAPSGGPSPTYEQYF. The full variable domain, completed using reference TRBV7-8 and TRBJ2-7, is GAGVSQSPRYKVAKRGQDVALRCDPISGHVSLFWYQQALGQGPEFLTYFQNEAQLDKSGLPSDRFFAERPEGSVSTLKIQRTQQEDSAVYLCASSLAAPSGGPSPTYEQYFGPGTRLTVT.

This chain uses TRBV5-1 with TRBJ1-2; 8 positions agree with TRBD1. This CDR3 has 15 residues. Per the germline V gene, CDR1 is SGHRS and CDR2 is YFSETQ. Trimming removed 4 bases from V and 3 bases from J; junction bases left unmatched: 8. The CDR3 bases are TGCGCCAGCAGCCGTCGGACAGGGCGTGACTATGGCTACACCTTC. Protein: CASSRRTGRDYGYTF.

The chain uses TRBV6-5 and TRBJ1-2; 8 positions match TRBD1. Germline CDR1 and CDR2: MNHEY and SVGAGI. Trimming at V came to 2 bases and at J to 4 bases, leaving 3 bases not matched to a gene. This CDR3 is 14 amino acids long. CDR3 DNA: TGTGCCAGCAGTTACCAGGGGGCCGGCTATGGCTACACCTTC. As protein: CASSYQGAGYGYTF.

The CDR3 bases are TGTGCCAGTAGTACCCTGGGGGGGCCACCAGATACGCAGTATTTT. Translating gives CASSTLGGPPDTQYF. This chain uses TRBV19 with TRBJ2-3; D perhaps matches TRBD2 (7 bases). This CDR3 is built from 15 residues. The V gene lost 4 bases and the J gene lost 4 bases, with 15 bases spanning the gap. From germline, CDR1 is LNHDA and CDR2 SQIVND (reference sequence).

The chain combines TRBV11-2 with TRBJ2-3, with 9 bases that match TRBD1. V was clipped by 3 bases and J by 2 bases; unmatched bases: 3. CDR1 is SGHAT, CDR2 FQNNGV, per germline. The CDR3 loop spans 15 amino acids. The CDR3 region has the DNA TGTGCCAGCAGCTTGGACAGGGGTCCCACAGATACGCAGTATTTT. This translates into CASSLDRGPTDTQYF.

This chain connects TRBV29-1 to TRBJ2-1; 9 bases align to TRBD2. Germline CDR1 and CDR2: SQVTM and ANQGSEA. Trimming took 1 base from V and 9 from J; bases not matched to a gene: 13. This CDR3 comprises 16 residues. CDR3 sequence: CSVEGIVGEAGGEQFF. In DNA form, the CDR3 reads TGCAGCGTTGAAGGGATTGTAGGGGAAGCGGGGGGTGAGCAGTTCTTC.

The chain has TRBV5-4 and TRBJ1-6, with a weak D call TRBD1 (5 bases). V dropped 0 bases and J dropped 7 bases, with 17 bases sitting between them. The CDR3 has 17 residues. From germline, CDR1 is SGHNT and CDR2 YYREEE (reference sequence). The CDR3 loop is CASSLVETRVKNSPLHF. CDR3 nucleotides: TGTGCCAGCAGCTTGGTGGAAACCAGGGTGAAGAATTCACCCCTCCACTTT.

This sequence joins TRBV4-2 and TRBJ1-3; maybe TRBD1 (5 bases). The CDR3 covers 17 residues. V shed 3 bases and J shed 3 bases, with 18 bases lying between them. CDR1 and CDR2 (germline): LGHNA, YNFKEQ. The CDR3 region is CASSQDQRGSGGNTIYF. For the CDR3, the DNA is TGTGCCAGCAGCCAGGACCAAAGGGGTAGCGGTGGAAACACCATATATTTT.

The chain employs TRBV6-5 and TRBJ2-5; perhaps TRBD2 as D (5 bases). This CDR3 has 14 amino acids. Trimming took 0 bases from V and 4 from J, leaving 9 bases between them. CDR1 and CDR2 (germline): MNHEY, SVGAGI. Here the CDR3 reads CASSYSSGRETQYF. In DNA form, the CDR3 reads TGTGCCAGCAGTTACTCTTCGGGGAGAGAGACCCAGTACTTC.

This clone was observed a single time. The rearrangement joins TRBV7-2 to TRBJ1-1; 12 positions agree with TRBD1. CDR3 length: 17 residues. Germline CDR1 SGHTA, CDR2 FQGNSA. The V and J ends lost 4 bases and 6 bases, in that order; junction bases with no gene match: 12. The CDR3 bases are TGTGCCAGCAGCTCGTCCCGGGACAGGGGGCGCGGCTCTGAAGCTTTCTTT. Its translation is CASSSSRDRGRGSEAFF.

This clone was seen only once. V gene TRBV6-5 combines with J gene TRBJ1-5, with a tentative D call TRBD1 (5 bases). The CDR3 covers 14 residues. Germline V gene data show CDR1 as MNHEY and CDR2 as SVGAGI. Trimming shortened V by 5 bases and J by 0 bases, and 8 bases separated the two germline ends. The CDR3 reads CASSKTVSNQPQHF. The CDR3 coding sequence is TGTGCCAGCAGTAAGACAGTTAGCAATCAGCCCCAGCATTTT.

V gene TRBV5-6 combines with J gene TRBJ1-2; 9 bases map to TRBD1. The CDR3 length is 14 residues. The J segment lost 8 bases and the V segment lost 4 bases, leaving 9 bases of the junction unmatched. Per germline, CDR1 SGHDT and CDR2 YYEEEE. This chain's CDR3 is CASSAGTGRFGYTF. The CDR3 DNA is TGTGCCAGCAGCGCCGGGACAGGGAGGTTCGGCTACACCTTC.

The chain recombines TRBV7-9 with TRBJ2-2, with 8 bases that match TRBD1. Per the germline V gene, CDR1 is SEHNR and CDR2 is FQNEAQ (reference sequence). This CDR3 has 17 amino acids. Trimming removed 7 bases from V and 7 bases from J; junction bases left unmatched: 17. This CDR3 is CASIPPPDREGGGELFF. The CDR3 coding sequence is TGTGCCAGCATCCCCCCCCCGGACAGGGAAGGTGGCGGGGAGCTGTTTTTT.

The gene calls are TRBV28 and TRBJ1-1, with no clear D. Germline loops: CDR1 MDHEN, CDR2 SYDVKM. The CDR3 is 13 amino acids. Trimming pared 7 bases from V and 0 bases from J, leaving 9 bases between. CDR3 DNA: TGTGCCAGCATCGACACGATGAACACTGAAGCTTTCTTT. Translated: CASIDTMNTEAFF.

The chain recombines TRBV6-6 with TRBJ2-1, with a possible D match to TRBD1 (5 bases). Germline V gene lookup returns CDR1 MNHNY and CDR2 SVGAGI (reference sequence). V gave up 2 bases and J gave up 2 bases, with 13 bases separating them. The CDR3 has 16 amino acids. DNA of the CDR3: TGTGCCAGCAGTTACCGGCTTGACAGCGCCTACAATGAGCAGTTCTTC. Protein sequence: CASSYRLDSAYNEQFF.